This T cell receptor beta chain emerged from a study of human T cells and chemical hapten exposure (dated by TCRdb to about 2021). A note on the overall study: For sensitization, 2% DPC in acetone was applied to a roughly 2 cm by roughly 2 cm area of upper inner arm skin. Throughout the study period of about 22 weeks, patients also received therapeutic DPC doses to the scalp every week. Patch tests used Finn chambers with 0.01% DPC on the upper back, scored after 6 days by International Contact Dermatitis Research Group standards. The patient cohort, mostly female, included alopecia areata with under or over 50% scalp involvement, alopecia totalis and alopecia universalis. The libraries were sequenced as a pool, and the TCR yield per sample differed mostly because of small variations in library volumes within the pool. Peripheral blood TCR repertoire changes were tracked in vivo in alopecia patients during primary and secondary sensitization to the hapten diphenylcyclopropenone (DPC). Blood samples were taken from patients before sensitization (week 0) and at 2, 6 and about 24 weeks after DPC sensitization. For TCR sequencing, blood came from some 31 alopecia patients at anywhere from one to four time points (pre-sensitization, 2, 6 and 24 weeks). What the work shows at the level of the full study, not this receptor alone: Significantly more large CDR3 similarity clusters were formed by expanded TCRs than by pre-sensitization or healthy control sets, consistent with antigen-driven responses. Because every patient had alopecia, a presumed autoimmune disease, the patients' immune response might differ from that of healthy individuals. A positive correlation was found between the number of PT1 expanded TCRs and patch test score, with significance reached at thresholds 8, 16 and 32 but not 4. DPC sensitization did not change how many TCRs were above 1 in 1000 frequency, and no evidence was found of alterations in global repertoire structure. After repeated subsampling, the strength of the expansion versus patch-test correlation and the threshold at which it became significant changed.

Notes on this clonotype: There is no known antigen for this receptor. One base away there is no much larger clone; base qualities are not given.

The CDR1 and CDR2 encoded by the germline V gene (reference sequence) are DFQATT and SNEGSKA. Its CDR3 holds 12 amino acids, cysteine through phenylalanine. The sequence is cut down to CDR3 DNA, 36 bases in frame from base 1. Trimming at the junction amounts to 6 bases on V and 2 bases on J, and the germline ends lie 9 bases apart. What this sample's time point label stands for: patch test 3, about 24 weeks after DPC sensitization. The sample's treatment or condition label, decoded: therapeutic diphenylcyclopropenone sensitization with weekly scalp DPC. At every patch-test visit, the blood draw took place before the patch test was put on. To be eligible, patients had to be aged 18 to 70, diagnosed with alopecia and judged suitable for DPC therapy, while pregnant patients were excluded. Total RNA was extracted from unfractionated whole blood collected in Tempus Blood RNA tubes. Library prep was done by RACE. TCRdb names NextSeq 500 as the instrument used. During library preparation, unique molecular identifiers were attached to individual cDNA molecules so that TCRs could be counted quantitatively and reproducibly. For every blood RNA sample, sequencing covered both the TCR alpha and TCR beta chains. Per the original workflow: The median number of TCRs per sample was some 100,000, ranging from roughly 20,000 to 690,600. V, J and CDR3 annotation of the TCR reads was performed with the Decombinator software suite. For PS versus PT1 abundance plots, all samples were subsampled to the same number of TCRs (28,000). TCRs were defined as expanded if absent before sensitization and observed at least eight times at the 2-week time point. Clones were called with MiXCR by TCRdb after fastp trimmed the public reads at Q25, and only in-frame beta chains were retained. Rows are unified per CDR3 protein, each entry keeping the most common DNA and genes. The V and J calls were determined by TCRdb, not by the authors. This sample comprises about 120,000 distinct CDR3 sequences, approximately 10% of them detected only once. Clones ranked in the top ten supply under 2.5% of the sample.

The chain uses TRBV20-1 and TRBJ2-3; TRBD1 is a possible D gene, resting on 5 matching bases. Specimen: whole blood, collected in connection with sensitization to the hapten diphenylcyclopropenone (DPC). The origin of this receptor is a woman aged 45-60 years with alopecia areata. Some clones in this sample may be carry-over from other donors' samples. The bases read TGCAGTGCCCCAGGACACACAGATACGCAGTATTTT. Translated, it reads CSAPGHTDTQYF.